This T cell receptor (beta chain) was found in a study of cytomegalovirus exposure and HLA in healthy donors. Study outcomes and limitations: Many donors shared some public TCRs, even though most TCR sequences were rare. Cytomegalovirus association was listed for 164 TCR beta chains.

The PCR contained 60 Vbeta and 13 Jbeta primers. Assay: immunoSEQ multiplex PCR; the TCRdb copy retains only in-frame clones and omits some. The sample yields 75,000 to 90,000 clones, roughly 79% seen once. The CDR3 has 14 amino acids. Trimming left V 3 bases short and J 8 bases short, with 19 bases between. CDR1 is SQVTM, CDR2 ANQGSEA, per germline. Turning to this clone: The antigen is undetermined.

Sequenced: PBMCs. The source is a male donor in good health and CMV-seropositive. The V call is TRBV29-1, the J call TRBJ1-2; D is undetermined. For the CDR3, the DNA is TGCAGCGTTGAGCCGCCGAACTGGGCCCCCGGCTACACCTTC. Its translation is CSVEPPNWAPGYTF.